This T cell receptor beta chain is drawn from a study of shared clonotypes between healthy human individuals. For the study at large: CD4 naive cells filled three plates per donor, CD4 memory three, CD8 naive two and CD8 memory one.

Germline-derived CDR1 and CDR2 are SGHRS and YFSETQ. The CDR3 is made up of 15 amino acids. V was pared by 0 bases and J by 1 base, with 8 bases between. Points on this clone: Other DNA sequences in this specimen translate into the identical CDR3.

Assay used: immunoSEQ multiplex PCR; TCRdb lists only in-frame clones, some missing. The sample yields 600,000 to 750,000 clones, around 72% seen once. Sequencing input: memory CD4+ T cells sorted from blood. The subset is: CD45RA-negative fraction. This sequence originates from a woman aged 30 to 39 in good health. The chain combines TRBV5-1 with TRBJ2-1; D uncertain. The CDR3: CASSLDASSYNEQFF. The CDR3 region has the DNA TGCGCCAGCAGCTTGGACGCGTCATCCTACAATGAGCAGTTCTTC.